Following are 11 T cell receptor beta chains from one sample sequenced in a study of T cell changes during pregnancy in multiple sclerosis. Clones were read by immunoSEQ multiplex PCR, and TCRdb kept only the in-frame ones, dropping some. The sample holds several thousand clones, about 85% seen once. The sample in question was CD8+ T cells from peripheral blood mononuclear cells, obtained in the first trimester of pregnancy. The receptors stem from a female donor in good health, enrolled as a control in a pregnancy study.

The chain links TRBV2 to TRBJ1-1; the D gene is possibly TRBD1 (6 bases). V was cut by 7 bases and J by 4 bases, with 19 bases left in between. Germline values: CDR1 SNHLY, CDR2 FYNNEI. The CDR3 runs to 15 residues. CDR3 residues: CASIQGQGRGTEAFF. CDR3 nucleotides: TGTGCCAGCATCCAAGGGCAGGGGAGGGGCACTGAAGCTTTCTTT.

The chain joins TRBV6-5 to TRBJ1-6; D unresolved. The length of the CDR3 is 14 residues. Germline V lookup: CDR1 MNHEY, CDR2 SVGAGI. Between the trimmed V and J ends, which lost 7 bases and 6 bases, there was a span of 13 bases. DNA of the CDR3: TGTGCCAGCACTCTTCAGGCATCTAATTCACCCCTCCACTTT. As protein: CASTLQASNSPLHF.

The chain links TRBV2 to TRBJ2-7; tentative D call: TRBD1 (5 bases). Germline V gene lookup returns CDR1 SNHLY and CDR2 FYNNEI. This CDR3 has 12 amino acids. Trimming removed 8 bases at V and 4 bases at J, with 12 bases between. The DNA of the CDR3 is TGTGCCAGCCAAAGGGGTCCTTACGAGCAGTACTTC. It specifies CASQRGPYEQYF. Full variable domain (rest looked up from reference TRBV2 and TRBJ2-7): EPEVTQTPSHQVTQMGQEVILRCVPISNHLYFYWYRQILGQKVEFLVSFYNNEISEKSEIFDDQFSVERPDGSNFTLKIRSTKLEDSAMYFCASQRGPYEQYFGPGTRLTVT.

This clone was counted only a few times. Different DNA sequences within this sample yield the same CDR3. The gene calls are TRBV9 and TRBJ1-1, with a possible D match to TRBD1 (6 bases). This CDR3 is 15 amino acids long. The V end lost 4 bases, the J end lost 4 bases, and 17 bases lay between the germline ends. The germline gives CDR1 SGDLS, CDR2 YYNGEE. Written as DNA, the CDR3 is TGTGCCAGCAGCCCCCCCGGGGGAGGGGGCACTGAAGCTTTCTTT. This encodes CASSPPGGGGTEAFF. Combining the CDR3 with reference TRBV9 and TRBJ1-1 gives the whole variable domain DSGVTQTPKHLITATGQRVTLRCSPRSGDLSVYWYQQSLDQGLQFLIQYYNGEERAKGNILERFSAQQFPDLHSELNLSSLELGDSALYFCASSPPGGGGTEAFFGQGTRLTVV.

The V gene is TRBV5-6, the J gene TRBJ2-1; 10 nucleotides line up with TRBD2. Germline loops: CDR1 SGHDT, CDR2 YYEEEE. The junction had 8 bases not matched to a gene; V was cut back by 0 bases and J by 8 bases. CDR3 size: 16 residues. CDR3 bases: TGTGCCAGCAGCTTGGCCGGAGCGGGGGGGCCTCATGAGCAGTTCTTC. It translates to CASSLAGAGGPHEQFF.

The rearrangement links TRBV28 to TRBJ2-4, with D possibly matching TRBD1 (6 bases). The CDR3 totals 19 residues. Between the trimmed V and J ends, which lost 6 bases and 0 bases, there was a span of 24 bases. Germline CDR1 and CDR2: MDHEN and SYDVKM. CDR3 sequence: CASSPLPGHKSLAKNIQYF. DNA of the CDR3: TGTGCCAGCAGCCCACTTCCGGGACATAAAAGTTTAGCCAAAAACATTCAGTACTTC.

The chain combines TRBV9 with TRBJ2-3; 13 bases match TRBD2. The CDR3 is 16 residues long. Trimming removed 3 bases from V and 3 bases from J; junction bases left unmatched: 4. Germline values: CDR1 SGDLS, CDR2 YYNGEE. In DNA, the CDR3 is TGTGCCAGCAGCGGAACTAGCGGGGGGGCGACAGATACGCAGTATTTT. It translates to CASSGTSGGATDTQYF.

CDR3 sequence (DNA): TGTGCCAGCAGTTTACTCCGGTATGGAGGAACTGAAGCTTTCTTT. Its translation is CASSLLRYGGTEAFF. This sequence joins TRBV27 and TRBJ1-1; D is ambiguous. The CDR3 contains 15 residues. The V end lost 2 bases, the J end lost 5 bases, and 15 bases lay between the germline ends. CDR1 is MNHEY, CDR2 SMNVEV, per germline (reference sequence).

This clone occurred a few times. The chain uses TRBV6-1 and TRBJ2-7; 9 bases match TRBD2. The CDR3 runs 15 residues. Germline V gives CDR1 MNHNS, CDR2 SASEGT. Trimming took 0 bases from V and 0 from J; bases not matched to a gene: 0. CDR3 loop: CASSEASGSSYEQYF. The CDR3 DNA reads TGTGCCAGCAGTGAAGCTAGCGGGAGCTCCTACGAGCAGTACTTC.

This CDR3 reads CASRTDRGWNEQYF. Here the CDR3 DNA reads TGTGCCAGCAGGACCGACAGGGGGTGGAACGAGCAGTACTTC. The V call is TRBV2, the J call TRBJ2-7; 9 positions match TRBD1. Trimming removed 6 bases from V and 5 bases from J; junction bases left unmatched: 8. CDR1 and CDR2 from the germline V gene are SNHLY and FYNNEI. This CDR3 has 14 residues. Supplemented by reference TRBV2 and TRBJ2-7, the full variable domain reads EPEVTQTPSHQVTQMGQEVILRCVPISNHLYFYWYRQILGQKVEFLVSFYNNEISEKSEIFDDQFSVERPDGSNFTLKIRSTKLEDSAMYFCASRTDRGWNEQYFGPGTRLTVT.

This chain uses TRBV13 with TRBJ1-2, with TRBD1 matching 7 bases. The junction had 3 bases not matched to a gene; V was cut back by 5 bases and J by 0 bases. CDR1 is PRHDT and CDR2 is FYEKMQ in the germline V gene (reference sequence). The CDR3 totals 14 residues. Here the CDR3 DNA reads TGTGCCAGCAGCCTCACAGGGGCTAACTATGGCTACACCTTC. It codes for CASSLTGANYGYTF.